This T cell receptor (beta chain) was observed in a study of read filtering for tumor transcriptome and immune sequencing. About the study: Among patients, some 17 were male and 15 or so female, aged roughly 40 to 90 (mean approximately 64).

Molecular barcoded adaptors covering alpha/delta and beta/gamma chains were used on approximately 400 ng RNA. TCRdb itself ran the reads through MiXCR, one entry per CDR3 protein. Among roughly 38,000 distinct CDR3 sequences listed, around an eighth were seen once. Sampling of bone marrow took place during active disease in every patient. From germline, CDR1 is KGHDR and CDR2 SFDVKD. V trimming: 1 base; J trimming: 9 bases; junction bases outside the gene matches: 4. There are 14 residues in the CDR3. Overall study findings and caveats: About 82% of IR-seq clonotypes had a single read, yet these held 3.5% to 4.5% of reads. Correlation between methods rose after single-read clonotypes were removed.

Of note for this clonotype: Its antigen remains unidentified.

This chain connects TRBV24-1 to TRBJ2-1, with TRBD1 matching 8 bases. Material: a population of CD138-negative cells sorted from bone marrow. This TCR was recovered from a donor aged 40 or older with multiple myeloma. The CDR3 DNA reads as TGTGCCACCAGTGATTTCAGGGGGCCCATTGAGCAGTTCTTC. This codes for CATSDFRGPIEQFF.